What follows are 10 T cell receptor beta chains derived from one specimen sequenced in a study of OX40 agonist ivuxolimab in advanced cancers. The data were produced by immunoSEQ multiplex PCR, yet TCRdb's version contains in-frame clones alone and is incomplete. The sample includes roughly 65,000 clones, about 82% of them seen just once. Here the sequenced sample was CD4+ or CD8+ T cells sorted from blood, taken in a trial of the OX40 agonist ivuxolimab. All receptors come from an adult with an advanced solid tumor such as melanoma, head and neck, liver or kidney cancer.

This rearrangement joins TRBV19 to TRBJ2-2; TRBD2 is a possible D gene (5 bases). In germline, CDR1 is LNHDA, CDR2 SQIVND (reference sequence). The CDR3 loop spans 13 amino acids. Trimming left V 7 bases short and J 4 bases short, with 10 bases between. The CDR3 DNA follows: TGTGCCAGTACCCCCGGGGTCACCGGGGAGCTGTTTTTT. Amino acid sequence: CASTPGVTGELFF.

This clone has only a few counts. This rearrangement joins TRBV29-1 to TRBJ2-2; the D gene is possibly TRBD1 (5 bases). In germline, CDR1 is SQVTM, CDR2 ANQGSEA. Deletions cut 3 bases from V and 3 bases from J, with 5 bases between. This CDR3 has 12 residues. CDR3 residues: CSVDRDTGELFF. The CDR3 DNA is TGCAGCGTTGACAGGGACACCGGGGAGCTGTTTTTT.

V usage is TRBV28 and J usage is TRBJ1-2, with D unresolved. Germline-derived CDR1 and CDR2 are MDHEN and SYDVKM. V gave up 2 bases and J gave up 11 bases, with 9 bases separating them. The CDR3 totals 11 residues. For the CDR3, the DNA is TGTGCCAGCAGTTTAGTGAGCGGGTACACCTTC. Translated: CASSLVSGYTF.

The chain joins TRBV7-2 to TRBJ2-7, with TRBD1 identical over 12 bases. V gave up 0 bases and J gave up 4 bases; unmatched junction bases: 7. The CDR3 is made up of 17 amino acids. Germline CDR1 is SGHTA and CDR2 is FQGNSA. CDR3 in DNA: TGTGCCAGCAGCTTAGCCCTGGGACAGGGGGCTCGATACGAGCAGTACTTC. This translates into CASSLALGQGARYEQYF.

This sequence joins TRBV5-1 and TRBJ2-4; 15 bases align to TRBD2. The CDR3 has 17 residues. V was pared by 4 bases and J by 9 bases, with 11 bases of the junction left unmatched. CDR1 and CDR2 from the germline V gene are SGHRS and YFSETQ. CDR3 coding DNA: TGCGCCAGCAGCATTGGGGGACTAGCGGGAGGTCGTGGCATTCAGTACTTC. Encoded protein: CASSIGGLAGGRGIQYF.

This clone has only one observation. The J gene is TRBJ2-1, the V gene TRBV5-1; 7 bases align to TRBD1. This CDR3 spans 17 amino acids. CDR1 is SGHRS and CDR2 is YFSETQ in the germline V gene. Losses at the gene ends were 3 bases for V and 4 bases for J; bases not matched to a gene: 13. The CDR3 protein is CASSSTRDRDGYNEQFF. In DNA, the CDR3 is TGCGCCAGCAGCTCGACCCGCGACAGGGATGGATACAATGAGCAGTTCTTC.

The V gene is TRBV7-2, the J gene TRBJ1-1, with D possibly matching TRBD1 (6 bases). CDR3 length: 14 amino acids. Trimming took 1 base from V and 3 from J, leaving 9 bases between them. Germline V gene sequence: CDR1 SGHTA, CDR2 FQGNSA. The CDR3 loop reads CASSLGGADTEAFF. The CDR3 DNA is TGTGCCAGCAGCTTAGGGGGGGCGGACACTGAAGCTTTCTTT.

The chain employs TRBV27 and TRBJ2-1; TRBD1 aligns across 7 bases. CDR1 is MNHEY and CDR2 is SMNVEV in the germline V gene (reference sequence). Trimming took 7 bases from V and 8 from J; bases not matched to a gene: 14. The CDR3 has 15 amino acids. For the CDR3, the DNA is TGTGCCAGCACCCCCAACAGGGGAATGATAGATGAGCAGTTCTTC. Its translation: CASTPNRGMIDEQFF.

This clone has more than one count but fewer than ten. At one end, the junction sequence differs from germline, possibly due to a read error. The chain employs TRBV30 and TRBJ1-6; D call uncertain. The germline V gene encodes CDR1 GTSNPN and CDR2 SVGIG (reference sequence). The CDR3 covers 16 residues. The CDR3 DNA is TGTGCCTGGAGTGGAAGCAGGTCCTCCAATAATTCACCCCTCCACTTT. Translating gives CAWSGSRSSNNSPLHF.

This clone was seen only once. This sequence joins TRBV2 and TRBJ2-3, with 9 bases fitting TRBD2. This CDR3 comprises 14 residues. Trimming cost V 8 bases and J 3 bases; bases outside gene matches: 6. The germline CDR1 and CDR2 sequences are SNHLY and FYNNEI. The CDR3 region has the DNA TGTGCCAGCCTGAGCGGGAGGTCTACAGATACGCAGTATTTT. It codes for CASLSGRSTDTQYF.